This T cell receptor beta chain was obtained from a study of cytomegalovirus exposure and HLA in healthy donors. Study observations and caveats: Across donors, sequencing depth was assumed by presence/absence analyses to be roughly uniform. A later analysis by the authors found several of the most significant clusters apparently linked to common viral pathogens. In an earlier analysis, in several hundred donors, most V segments appeared productive either ~87% or ~30% of the time.

PCR was performed using 60 Vbeta and 13 Jbeta primers. TCRdb's table, derived via immunoSEQ multiplex PCR, lists solely in-frame clones and lacks some. The repertoire has over 70,000 clones, about 66% of them found once; the top ten carry approximately 21%. The sample holds a few counts of this clone. What it recognizes is unknown. This CDR3 has 15 amino acids. V lost 5 bases, J lost 0 bases, and 13 bases lay in between. CDR1 and CDR2 (germline): MNHNS, SASEGT. Sequenced sample: PBMCs. The J gene is TRBJ1-1, the V gene TRBV6-1; TRBD1 is a possible D gene (5 bases). This receptor was obtained from a woman in her forties or fifties in good health and CMV-seropositive. CDR3 nucleotide sequence: TGTGCCAGCAGTCGCCCGGGGGAAATGAACACTGAAGCTTTCTTT. This translates into CASSRPGEMNTEAFF.